The following is a T cell receptor beta chain sequence with its context. The data originate from a study of T cells after posttransplantation cyclophosphamide. This CDR3 region has 17 residues. V lost 3 bases to trimming and J lost 10 bases; unmatched junction nucleotides: 17. Germline-derived CDR1 and CDR2 are ENHRY and SYGVKD. Sequencing was performed with immunoSEQ multiplex PCR; in TCRdb, only in-frame clones are kept and a portion is missing. The repertoire holds some 4,000 clones, with about 72% as singletons. The J gene is TRBJ2-5, the V gene TRBV10-3; the match to TRBD1 covers 10 bases. The specimen was memory CD8+ T cells sorted from blood. The receptor's source is a man between 45 and 60 years old. CDR3 sequence (DNA): TGTGCCATCAGTGACACCCATATAGACAGGGGGCGTGAAGGCCAGTACTTC. Encoded protein: CAISDTHIDRGREGQYF.